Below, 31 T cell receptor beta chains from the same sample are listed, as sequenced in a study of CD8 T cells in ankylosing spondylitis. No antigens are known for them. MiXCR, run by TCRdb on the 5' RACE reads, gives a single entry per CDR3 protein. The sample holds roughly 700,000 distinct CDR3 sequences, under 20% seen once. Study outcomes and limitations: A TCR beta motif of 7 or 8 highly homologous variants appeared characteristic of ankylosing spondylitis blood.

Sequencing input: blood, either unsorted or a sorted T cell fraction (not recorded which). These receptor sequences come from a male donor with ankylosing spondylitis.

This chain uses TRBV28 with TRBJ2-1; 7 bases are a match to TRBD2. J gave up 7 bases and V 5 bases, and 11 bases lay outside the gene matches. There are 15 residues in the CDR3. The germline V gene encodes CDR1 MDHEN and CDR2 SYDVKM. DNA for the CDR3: TGTGCCAGCAGTAAGGGAGGGCCTGGGTATAATGAGCAGTTCTTC. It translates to CASSKGGPGYNEQFF.

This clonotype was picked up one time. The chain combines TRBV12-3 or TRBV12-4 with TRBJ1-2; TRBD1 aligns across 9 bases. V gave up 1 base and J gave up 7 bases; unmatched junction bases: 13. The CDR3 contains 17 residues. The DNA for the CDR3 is TGTGCCAGCAGTTTAGGTGCTACAGGGGGCGCGCGGAGTGGCTACACCTTC. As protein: CASSLGATGGARSGYTF.

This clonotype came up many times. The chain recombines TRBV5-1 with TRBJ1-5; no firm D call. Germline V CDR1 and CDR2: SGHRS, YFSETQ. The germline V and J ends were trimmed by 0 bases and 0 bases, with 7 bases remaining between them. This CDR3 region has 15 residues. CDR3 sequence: CASSLVSGSNQPQHF. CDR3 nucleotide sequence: TGCGCCAGCAGCTTGGTCTCAGGTAGCAATCAGCCCCAGCATTTT.

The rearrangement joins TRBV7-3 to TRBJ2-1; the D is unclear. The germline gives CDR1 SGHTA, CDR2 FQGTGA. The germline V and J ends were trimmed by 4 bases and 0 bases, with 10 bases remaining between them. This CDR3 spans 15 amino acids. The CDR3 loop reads CASSSSPSSYNEQFF. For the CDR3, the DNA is TGTGCCAGCAGCTCAAGTCCGAGCTCCTACAATGAGCAGTTCTTC.

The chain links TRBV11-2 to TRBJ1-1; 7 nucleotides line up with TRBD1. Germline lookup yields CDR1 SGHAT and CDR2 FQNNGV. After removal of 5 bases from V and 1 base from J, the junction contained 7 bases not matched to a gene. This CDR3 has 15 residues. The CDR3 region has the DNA TGTGCCAGCAGCCCAGGGGGACGGAAGAACACTGAAGCTTTCTTT. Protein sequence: CASSPGGRKNTEAFF.

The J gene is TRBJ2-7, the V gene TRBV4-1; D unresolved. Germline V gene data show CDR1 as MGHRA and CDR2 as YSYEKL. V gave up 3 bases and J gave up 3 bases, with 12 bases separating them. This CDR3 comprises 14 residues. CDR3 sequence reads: CASSQVTGYYEQYF. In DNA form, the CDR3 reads TGCGCCAGCAGCCAGGTGACGGGTTACTACGAGCAGTACTTC.

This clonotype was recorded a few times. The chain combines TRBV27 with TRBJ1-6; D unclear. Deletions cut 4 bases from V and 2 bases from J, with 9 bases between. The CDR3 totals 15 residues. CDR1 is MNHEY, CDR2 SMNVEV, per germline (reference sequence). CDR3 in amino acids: CASSSSGAYNSPLHF. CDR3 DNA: TGTGCCAGCAGTTCCTCAGGAGCCTATAATTCACCCCTCCACTTT.

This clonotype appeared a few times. The CDR3 coding sequence is TGCGCCAGCAGGGGGACAGAACTTTCCTACGAGCAGTACTTC. Translated, it gives CASRGTELSYEQYF. The chain couples TRBV5-1 to TRBJ2-7; 7 positions match TRBD1. The CDR3 is 14 amino acids. The V segment lost 5 bases and the J segment 1 base; nucleotides outside the gene matches: 6. Looked up from germline, CDR1 is SGHRS and CDR2 is YFSETQ.

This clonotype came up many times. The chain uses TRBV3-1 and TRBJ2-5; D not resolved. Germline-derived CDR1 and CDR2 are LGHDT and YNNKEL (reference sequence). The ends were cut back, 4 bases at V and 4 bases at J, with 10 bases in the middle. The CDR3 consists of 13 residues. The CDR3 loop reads CASSRSYRETQYF. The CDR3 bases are TGTGCCAGCAGCCGCTCATACAGAGAGACCCAGTACTTC.

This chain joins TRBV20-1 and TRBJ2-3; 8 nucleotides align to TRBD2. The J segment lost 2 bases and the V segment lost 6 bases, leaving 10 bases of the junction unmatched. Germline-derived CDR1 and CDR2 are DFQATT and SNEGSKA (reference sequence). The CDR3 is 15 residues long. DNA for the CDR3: TGCAGTGCGAAGACTAGCGAGTTACTCACAGATACGCAGTATTTT. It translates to CSAKTSELLTDTQYF.

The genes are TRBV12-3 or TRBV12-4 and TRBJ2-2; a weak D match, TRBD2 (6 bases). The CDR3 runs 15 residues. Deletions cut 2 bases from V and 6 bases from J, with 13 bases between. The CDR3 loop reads CASSLSGGGAGELFF. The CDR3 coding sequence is TGTGCCAGCAGTTTATCCGGGGGAGGCGCCGGGGAGCTGTTTTTT.

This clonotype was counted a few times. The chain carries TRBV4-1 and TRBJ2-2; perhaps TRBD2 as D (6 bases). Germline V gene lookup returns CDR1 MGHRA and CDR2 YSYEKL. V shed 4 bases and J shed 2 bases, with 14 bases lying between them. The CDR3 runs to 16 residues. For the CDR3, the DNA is TGCGCCAGCAGCCGCTATAGCGGATCCAACACCGGGGAGCTGTTTTTT. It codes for CASSRYSGSNTGELFF.

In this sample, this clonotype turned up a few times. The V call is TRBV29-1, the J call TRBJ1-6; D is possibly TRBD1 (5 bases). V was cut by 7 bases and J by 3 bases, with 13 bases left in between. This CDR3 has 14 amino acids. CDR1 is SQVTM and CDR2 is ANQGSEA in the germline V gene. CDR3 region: CSGGSDNYNSPLHF. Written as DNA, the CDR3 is TGCAGCGGGGGATCGGACAACTATAATTCACCCCTCCACTTT.

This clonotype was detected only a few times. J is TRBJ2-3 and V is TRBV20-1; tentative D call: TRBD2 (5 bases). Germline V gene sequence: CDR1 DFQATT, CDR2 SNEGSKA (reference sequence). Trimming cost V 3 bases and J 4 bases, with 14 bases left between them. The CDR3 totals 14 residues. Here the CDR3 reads CSASQAGVADTQYF. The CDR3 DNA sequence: TGCAGTGCTAGCCAGGCCGGGGTTGCAGATACGCAGTATTTT.

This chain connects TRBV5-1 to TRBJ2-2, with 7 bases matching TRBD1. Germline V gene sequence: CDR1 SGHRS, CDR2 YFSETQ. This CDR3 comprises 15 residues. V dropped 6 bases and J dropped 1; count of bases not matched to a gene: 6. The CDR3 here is CASNQQGKNTGELFF. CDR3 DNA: TGCGCCAGCAACCAACAGGGGAAGAACACCGGGGAGCTGTTTTTT. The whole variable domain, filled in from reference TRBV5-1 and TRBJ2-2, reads KAGVTQTPRYLIKTRGQQVTLSCSPISGHRSVSWYQQTPGQGLQFLFEYFSETQRNKGNFPGRFSGRQFSNSRSEMNVSTLELGDSALYLCASNQQGKNTGELFFGEGSRLTVL.

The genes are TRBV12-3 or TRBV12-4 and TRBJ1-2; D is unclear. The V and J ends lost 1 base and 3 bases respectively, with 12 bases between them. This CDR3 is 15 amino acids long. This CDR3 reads CASSLVTRPYYGYTF. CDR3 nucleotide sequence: TGTGCCAGCAGTTTAGTGACAAGGCCCTACTATGGCTACACCTTC.

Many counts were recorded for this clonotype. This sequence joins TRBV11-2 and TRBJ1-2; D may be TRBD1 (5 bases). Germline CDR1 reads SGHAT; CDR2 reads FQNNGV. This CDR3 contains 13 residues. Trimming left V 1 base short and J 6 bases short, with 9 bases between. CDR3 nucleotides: TGTGCCAGCAGCTTAGTAAGGGGAAATGGCTACACCTTC. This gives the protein CASSLVRGNGYTF.

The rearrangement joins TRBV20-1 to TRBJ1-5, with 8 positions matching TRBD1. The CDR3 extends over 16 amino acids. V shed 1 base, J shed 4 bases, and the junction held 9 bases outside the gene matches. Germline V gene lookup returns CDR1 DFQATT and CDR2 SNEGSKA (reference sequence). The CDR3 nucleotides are TGCAGTGCTAGAGTTTTTGACAGGGGAAGAAATCAGCCCCAGCATTTT. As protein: CSARVFDRGRNQPQHF.

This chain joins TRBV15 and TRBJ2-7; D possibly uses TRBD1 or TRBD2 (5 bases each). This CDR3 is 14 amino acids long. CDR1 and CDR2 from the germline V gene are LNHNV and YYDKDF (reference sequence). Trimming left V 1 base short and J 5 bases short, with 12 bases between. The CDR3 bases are TGTGCCACCAGCAGAGGGGCAGGGAGCAACGAGCAGTACTTC. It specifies CATSRGAGSNEQYF.

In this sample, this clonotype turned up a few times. DNA for the CDR3: TGCAGTGCTAGAGAAGGGGGCGGTGAGACCCAGTACTTC. It translates to CSAREGGGETQYF. This sequence joins TRBV20-1 and TRBJ2-5; TRBD1 aligns across 7 bases. CDR1 and CDR2 from the germline V gene are DFQATT and SNEGSKA (reference sequence). The V gene end was trimmed by 0 bases and the J gene end by 5 bases; junction bases not matched to a gene: 3. The CDR3 loop spans 13 amino acids.

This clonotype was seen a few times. CDR3 sequence reads: CSASFGGAGPNTEAFF. The CDR3 nucleotides read TGCAGTGCTAGCTTCGGGGGCGCGGGGCCGAACACTGAAGCTTTCTTT. The chain recombines TRBV20-1 with TRBJ1-1; D perhaps matches TRBD1 (6 bases). This CDR3 contains 16 residues. V was shortened by 3 bases and J by 1 base, with 18 bases between the two germline ends. Germline-derived CDR1 and CDR2 are DFQATT and SNEGSKA (reference sequence).

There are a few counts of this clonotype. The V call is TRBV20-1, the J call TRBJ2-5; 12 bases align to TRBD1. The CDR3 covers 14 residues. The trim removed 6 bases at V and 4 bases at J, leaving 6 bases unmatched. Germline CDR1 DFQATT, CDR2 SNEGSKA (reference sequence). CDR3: CSALGDRGRETQYF. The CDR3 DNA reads TGCAGTGCGCTGGGGGACAGGGGGCGAGAGACCCAGTACTTC.

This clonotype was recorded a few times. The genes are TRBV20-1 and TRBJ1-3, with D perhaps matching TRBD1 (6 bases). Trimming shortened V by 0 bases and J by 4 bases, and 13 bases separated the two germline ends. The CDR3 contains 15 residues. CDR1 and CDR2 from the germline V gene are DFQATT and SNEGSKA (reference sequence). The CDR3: CSARDGGQRGNTIYF. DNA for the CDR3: TGCAGTGCTAGAGATGGGGGGCAGAGGGGAAACACCATATATTTT.

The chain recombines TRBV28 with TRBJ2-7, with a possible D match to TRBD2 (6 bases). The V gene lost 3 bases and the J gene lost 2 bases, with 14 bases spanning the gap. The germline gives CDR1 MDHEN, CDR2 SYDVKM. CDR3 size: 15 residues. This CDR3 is CASSFSGPGAYEQYF. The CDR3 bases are TGTGCCAGCAGTTTTTCGGGTCCGGGGGCCTACGAGCAGTACTTC.

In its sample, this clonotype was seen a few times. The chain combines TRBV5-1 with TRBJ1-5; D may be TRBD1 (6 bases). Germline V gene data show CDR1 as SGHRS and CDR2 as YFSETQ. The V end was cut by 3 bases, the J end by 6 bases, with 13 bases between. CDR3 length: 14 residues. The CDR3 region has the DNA TGCGCCAGCAGCTCGGAGGGGGGGCTTCAGCCCCAGCATTTT. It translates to CASSSEGGLQPQHF.

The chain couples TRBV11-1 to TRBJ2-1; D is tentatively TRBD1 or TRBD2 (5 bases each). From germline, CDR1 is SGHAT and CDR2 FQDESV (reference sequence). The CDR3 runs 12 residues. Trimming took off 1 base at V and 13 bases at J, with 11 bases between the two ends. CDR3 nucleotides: TGTGCCAGCAGCTTAGTGGGGGTCTCTCAGTTCTTC. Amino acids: CASSLVGVSQFF.

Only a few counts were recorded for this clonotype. The CDR3: CASSQVDMGLLSGNTIYF. The CDR3 coding sequence is TGCGCCAGCAGCCAAGTAGATATGGGGCTATTATCTGGAAACACCATATATTTT. The chain combines TRBV4-1 with TRBJ1-3; possible D gene TRBD1, 5 bases. Trimming took off 1 base at V and 1 base at J, with 17 bases between the two ends. The CDR3 is 18 amino acids. CDR1 and CDR2 from the germline V gene are MGHRA and YSYEKL.

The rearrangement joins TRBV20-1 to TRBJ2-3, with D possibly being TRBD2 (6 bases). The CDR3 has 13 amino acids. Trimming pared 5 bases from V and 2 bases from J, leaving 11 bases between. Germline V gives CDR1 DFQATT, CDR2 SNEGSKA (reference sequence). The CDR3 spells CSAGGKITDTQYF. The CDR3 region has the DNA TGCAGTGCTGGGGGGAAAATCACAGATACGCAGTATTTT.

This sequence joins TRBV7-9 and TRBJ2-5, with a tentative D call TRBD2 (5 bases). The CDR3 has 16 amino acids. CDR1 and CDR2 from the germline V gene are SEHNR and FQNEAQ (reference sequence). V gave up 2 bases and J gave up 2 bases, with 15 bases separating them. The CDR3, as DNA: TGTGCCAGCAGCTTATCAAGCGGTTTGCTACAAGAGACCCAGTACTTC. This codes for CASSLSSGLLQETQYF.

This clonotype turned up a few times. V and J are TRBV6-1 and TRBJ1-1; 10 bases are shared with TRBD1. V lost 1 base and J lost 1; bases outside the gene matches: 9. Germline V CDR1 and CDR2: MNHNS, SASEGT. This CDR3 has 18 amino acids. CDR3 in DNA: TGTGCCAGCAGTGAAGGGACCGGGACAGGGGTTTGGAACACTGAAGCTTTCTTT. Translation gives CASSEGTGTGVWNTEAFF.

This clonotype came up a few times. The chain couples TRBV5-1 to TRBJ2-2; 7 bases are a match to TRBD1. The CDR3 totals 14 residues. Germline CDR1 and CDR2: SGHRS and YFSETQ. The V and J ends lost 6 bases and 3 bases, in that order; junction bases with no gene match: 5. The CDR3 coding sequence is TGCGCCAGCAACCGGGACAGCTACACCGGGGAGCTGTTTTTT. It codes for CASNRDSYTGELFF. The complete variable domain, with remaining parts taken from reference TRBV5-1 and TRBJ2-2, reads KAGVTQTPRYLIKTRGQQVTLSCSPISGHRSVSWYQQTPGQGLQFLFEYFSETQRNKGNFPGRFSGRQFSNSRSEMNVSTLELGDSALYLCASNRDSYTGELFFGEGSRLTVL.